This TCR beta chain was sequenced for a study of beta chain features in type 1 diabetes. Study summary: Age and gender were similar between patients and healthy donors, as were cell yields.

Since all of the isolated RNA was reverse transcribed, expressed TCRB transcripts were what got sequenced. Naive, central memory and regulatory T cell samples yielded some 3.9 million reads on average. Assay used: immunoSEQ multiplex PCR; TCRdb lists only in-frame clones, some missing. The top ten clones hold about 0.045% of a sample with 400,000 to 550,000 clones, roughly 11% of them seen once. The CDR3 sequence is 18 residues long. The germline V gene encodes CDR1 SGHTA and CDR2 FQGNSA. V was pared by 1 base and J by 3 bases, with 11 bases of the junction left unmatched. This clonotype was obtained from a young woman in good health. The sequencing sample was made of naive CD4+ T cells from blood. The chain has TRBV7-2 and TRBJ2-3; 9 nucleotides line up with TRBD2. The CDR3 spells CASSLGSGSPSGTDTQYF. The CDR3 region has the DNA TGTGCCAGCAGCTTAGGTAGCGGGAGCCCTTCAGGGACAGATACGCAGTATTTT.